The clone carrying this T cell receptor (beta chain) was seen ten or more times. Antigen: not known. This specimen comes from a study of CD8 T cells in ankylosing spondylitis. Study results and limitations: Reportedly, significant enrichment of disease-linked clones occurred in matched ankylosing spondylitis synovial fluid. Within peripheral blood, clones linked to disease were CD8+ and relatively rare.

A quantitative 5'-RACE method, one with molecular barcodes, was used to make TCR beta libraries. TCRdb fed the 5' RACE reads into MiXCR, producing one record per CDR3 protein. The sample carries around 230,000 distinct CDR3 sequences, roughly 8.6% recorded once. The CDR3 is 12 amino acids. V lost 11 bases and J lost 5, with 16 bases in between. Germline V gene lookup returns CDR1 MNHEY and CDR2 SVGAGI. This chain joins TRBV6-5 and TRBJ2-7; D uncertain. The specimen sequenced was blood, either unsorted or a sorted T cell fraction (not recorded which). This clonotype originated in a male donor with ankylosing spondylitis or in good health (not recorded which). The CDR3 protein is CAGLGVPDEQYF. In DNA, the CDR3 is TGTGCCGGTTTGGGTGTCCCCGACGAGCAGTACTTC.